The 27 T cell receptor beta chains in this list originate from one sample, sequenced in a study of shared clonotypes between healthy human individuals. Sequencing was performed with immunoSEQ multiplex PCR; in TCRdb, only in-frame clones are kept and a portion is missing. The sample has some 1.5 million clones; 95% to 99% are singletons. Input material: naive CD4+ T cells sorted from blood. Subset denoted: CD45RA+ positively selected. The receptors here all came from a man aged 25 to 45 in good health.

The chain links TRBV27 to TRBJ1-5; 8 positions match TRBD1. This CDR3 contains 15 residues. After removal of 6 bases from V and 6 bases from J, the junction contained 10 bases not matched to a gene. Germline CDR1 and CDR2: MNHEY and SMNVEV (reference sequence). CDR3 residues: CASSRGQGFPQPQHF. The CDR3, as DNA: TGTGCCAGCAGCCGAGGACAGGGATTCCCTCAGCCCCAGCATTTT.

The chain carries TRBV2 and TRBJ1-1, with no clear D. The CDR3 is made up of 10 amino acids. The V gene's germline CDR1 is SNHLY and CDR2 FYNNEI. Trimming removed 4 bases from V and 8 bases from J, with 5 bases in between. The CDR3 sequence is CASSVREAFF. The DNA of the CDR3 is TGTGCCAGCAGTGTTAGAGAAGCTTTCTTT.

J is TRBJ2-2 and V is TRBV18; possible D gene TRBD2, 5 bases. Germline V gene data show CDR1 as KGHSH and CDR2 as LQKENI. The ends were cut back, 2 bases at V and 5 bases at J, with 9 bases in the middle. The CDR3 consists of 14 residues. The CDR3 DNA reads as TGTGCCAGCTCACCAACGGGGATGACCGGGGAGCTGTTTTTT. Its protein is CASSPTGMTGELFF.

The rearrangement links TRBV5-8 to TRBJ2-7; maybe TRBD1 (6 bases). Germline loops: CDR1 SGHTS, CDR2 YDEGEE. CDR3 length equals 14 residues. V gave up 1 base and J gave up 2 bases, with 10 bases separating them. CDR3 nucleotides: TGTGCCAGCAGCTTGTCGCCAGGGGCCTACGAGCAGTACTTC. Translation: CASSLSPGAYEQYF.

The genes are TRBV29-1 and TRBJ2-7; D might be TRBD2 (6 bases). This CDR3 region has 13 residues. Trimming stripped 2 bases from V and 5 bases from J, with 13 bases between. Germline V CDR1 and CDR2: SQVTM, ANQGSEA. This chain's CDR3 is CSVEPPGVHEQYF. The CDR3, as DNA: TGCAGCGTTGAACCCCCGGGAGTCCACGAGCAGTACTTC.

This clone was picked up one time. The chain uses TRBV5-8 and TRBJ1-5; D is unclear. V dropped 10 bases and J dropped 5 bases, with 16 bases sitting between them. The CDR3 totals 13 residues. Germline V gives CDR1 SGHTS, CDR2 YDEGEE. In DNA form, the CDR3 reads TGTGCCCTACGCGGGGATTTGGATCAGCCCCAGCATTTT. This sequence encodes CALRGDLDQPQHF.

The chain is built from TRBV5-1 and TRBJ2-7, with a tentative D call TRBD1 (5 bases). This CDR3 contains 14 residues. The V gene's germline CDR1 is SGHRS and CDR2 YFSETQ. The V gene lost 0 bases and the J gene lost 2 bases, with 9 bases spanning the gap. The CDR3 nucleotides are TGCGCCAGCAGCTTGGAAGGGGAAACCTACGAGCAGTACTTC. Amino acid sequence: CASSLEGETYEQYF.

The chain combines TRBV7-6 with TRBJ2-1; D possibly uses TRBD1 or TRBD2 (5 bases each). The CDR3 is 16 amino acids. Per germline, CDR1 SGHVS and CDR2 FNYEAQ. V lost 5 bases and J 4 bases, leaving 18 bases between the germline ends. The CDR3 DNA reads TGTGCCAGCAGCAAGAGGGGTCCTGACCCTTACAATGAGCAGTTCTTC. Protein product: CASSKRGPDPYNEQFF.

The gene calls are TRBV4-2 and TRBJ2-1; D unresolved. Germline CDR1 LGHNA, CDR2 YNFKEQ. The CDR3 spans 16 residues. Trimming removed 1 base from V and 2 bases from J, with 12 bases in between. The CDR3 coding sequence is TGTGCCAGCAGCCAAGGAGAGGTTGACCCCTACAATGAGCAGTTCTTC. Amino acids: CASSQGEVDPYNEQFF.

The chain uses TRBV29-1 and TRBJ2-1, with 10 bases fitting TRBD1. The CDR3 runs 14 residues. V was clipped by 6 bases and J by 3 bases; unmatched bases: 5. Germline CDR1 and CDR2: SQVTM and ANQGSEA. CDR3 in amino acids: CSVRRDRGYNEQFF. As DNA, the CDR3 is TGCAGCGTGAGACGGGACAGGGGCTACAATGAGCAGTTCTTC.

This clone was recorded once. In DNA, the CDR3 is TGTGCCAGCTCACCACAAAAAAGGACTAGCGGGCCCGTGGATGAGCAGTTCTTC. Amino acid sequence: CASSPQKRTSGPVDEQFF. The chain has TRBV18 and TRBJ2-1; TRBD2 matches at 11 bases. Per the germline V gene, CDR1 is KGHSH and CDR2 is LQKENI. Trimming took 1 base from V and 8 from J; bases not matched to a gene: 13. CDR3 length equals 18 residues.

The chain employs TRBV7-9 and TRBJ1-5; 10 bases line up with TRBD1. Germline values: CDR1 SEHNR, CDR2 FQNEAQ (reference sequence). Trimming at V came to 2 bases and at J to 9 bases, leaving 13 bases not matched to a gene. This CDR3 contains 17 residues. The CDR3 sequence is CASSLRAGTGVGGPQHF. CDR3 nucleotides: TGTGCCAGCAGCTTAAGGGCCGGGACAGGGGTAGGAGGGCCCCAGCATTTT.

This chain uses TRBV5-1 with TRBJ2-2; 9 bases match TRBD1. V lost 1 base and J lost 1; bases outside the gene matches: 5. Germline V gives CDR1 SGHRS, CDR2 YFSETQ. This CDR3 contains 17 residues. The CDR3 coding sequence is TGCGCCAGCAGCTTGCGGGCGGGACAGGGGAACACCGGGGAGCTGTTTTTT. It is translated as CASSLRAGQGNTGELFF.

This clone was observed a single time. This rearrangement joins TRBV7-9 to TRBJ1-4; D unresolved. The germline V gene has CDR1 SEHNR and CDR2 FQNEAQ (reference sequence). The CDR3 runs 15 residues. V lost 5 bases and J lost 3, with 13 bases in between. The DNA of the CDR3 is TGTGCCAGCAGCCCCCCCAGGAGGCCTAATGAAAAACTGTTTTTT. Encoded protein: CASSPPRRPNEKLFF.

The V gene is TRBV7-9, the J gene TRBJ2-7, with D perhaps given as TRBD1 or TRBD2 (5 bases each). CDR1 is SEHNR and CDR2 is FQNEAQ in the germline V gene (reference sequence). This CDR3 region has 15 residues. Between the trimmed V and J ends, which lost 2 bases and 6 bases, there was a span of 17 bases. The CDR3 DNA is TGTGCCAGCAGCTTAACCGGGACCCCCGAGGGCGAGCAGTACTTC. The encoded protein is CASSLTGTPEGEQYF.

The chain carries TRBV21-1 and TRBJ1-2; the table's D gene call, TRBD1, was not cross checked with the DNA. TRBV21-1 is assigned pseudogene status. The CDR3 loop spans 16 amino acids. Here the CDR3 reads CASSATRTGESDGYTF. Here the CDR3 DNA reads TGTGCCAGCAGCGCAACTAGAACAGGGGAATCAGATGGCTACACCTTC.

The chain recombines TRBV6-5 with TRBJ2-1; 9 positions match TRBD2. The germline CDR1 and CDR2 sequences are MNHEY and SVGAGI. Germline trimming cut 8 bases from V and 7 bases from J; bases unmatched to any gene: 12. The CDR3 length is 15 residues. The CDR3 is CASGEVAGGPNEQFF. The CDR3 DNA sequence: TGTGCCAGCGGGGAAGTGGCGGGAGGGCCAAATGAGCAGTTCTTC.

This chain joins TRBV20-1 and TRBJ1-1; D remains ambiguous. There are 10 residues in the CDR3. V lost 3 bases to trimming and J lost 8 bases, with 7 bases between them. The germline V gene encodes CDR1 DFQATT and CDR2 SNEGSKA (reference sequence). The CDR3 DNA sequence: TGCAGTGCTAGTACAGCCGAAGCTTTCTTT. Protein sequence: CSASTAEAFF.

The genes are TRBV10-3 and TRBJ2-1; possible D gene TRBD2, 6 bases. Germline V gene sequence: CDR1 ENHRY, CDR2 SYGVKD. The CDR3 sequence is 13 residues long. The V end was cut by 6 bases, the J end by 9 bases, with 15 bases between. CDR3 bases: TGTGCCATCAGGGTTGGAGGGGATAGTGAGCAGTTCTTC. Amino acid sequence: CAIRVGGDSEQFF.

The chain recombines TRBV18 with TRBJ2-1, with D unresolved. The CDR3 loop spans 14 amino acids. Trimming cost V 3 bases and J 6 bases, with 12 bases left between them. Germline V lookup: CDR1 KGHSH, CDR2 LQKENI. CDR3 region: CASSPRRLTNEQFF. DNA for the CDR3: TGTGCCAGCTCACCGAGGCGTCTTACCAATGAGCAGTTCTTC. Full variable domain (outside the CDR3, taken from reference TRBV18 and TRBJ2-1): NAGVMQNPRHLVRRRGQEARLRCSPMKGHSHVYWYRQLPEEGLKFMVYLQKENIIDESGMPKERFSAEFPKEGPSILRIQQVVRGDSAAYFCASSPRRLTNEQFFGPGTRLTVL.

The DNA for the CDR3 is TGTGCCAGCAGCTTACGTGGCCCAACGGGCGAGCAGTACTTC. It translates to CASSLRGPTGEQYF. The V call is TRBV11-1, the J call TRBJ2-7, with no clear D. CDR1 and CDR2 (germline): SGHAT, FQDESV (reference sequence). V lost 2 bases and J lost 6, with 14 bases in between. The CDR3 is 14 residues long. Drawing the rest from reference TRBV11-1 and TRBJ2-7, the complete variable domain is EAEVAQSPRYKITEKSQAVAFWCDPISGHATLYWYRQILGQGPELLVQFQDESVVDDSQLPKDRFSAERLKGVDSTLKIQPAELGDSAMYLCASSLRGPTGEQYFGPGTRLTVT.

The chain has TRBV11-2 and TRBJ2-3; D may be TRBD2 (5 bases). This CDR3 comprises 18 residues. CDR1 SGHAT and CDR2 FQNNGV come from the germline V gene. V lost 5 bases and J 0 bases, leaving 21 bases between the germline ends. This CDR3 reads CASSPRVLVGGSTDTQYF. The CDR3 DNA is TGTGCCAGCAGCCCACGTGTCCTGGTCGGCGGGAGCACAGATACGCAGTATTTT. Full variable domain (remainder filled in from reference TRBV11-2 and TRBJ2-3): EAGVAQSPRYKIIEKRQSVAFWCNPISGHATLYWYQQILGQGPKLLIQFQNNGVVDDSQLPKDRFSAERLKGVDSTLKIQPAKLEDSAVYLCASSPRVLVGGSTDTQYFGPGTRLTVL.

As regards this clone: Other DNA sequences in the sample encode the same CDR3. The chain links TRBV11-3 to TRBJ2-3; tentatively, D is TRBD1 (6 bases). The V gene lost 8 bases and the J gene lost 1 base, with 10 bases spanning the gap. The germline gives CDR1 SGHNT, CDR2 YENEEA. CDR3 length equals 13 residues. CDR3 residues: CASRRQGTDTQYF. The CDR3 nucleotides are TGTGCCAGCCGCCGACAGGGCACAGATACGCAGTATTTT.

This clone was seen once. V gene TRBV30 combines with J gene TRBJ2-2, with D perhaps matching TRBD1 (6 bases). V was shortened by 3 bases and J by 6 bases, with 11 bases between the two germline ends. From germline, CDR1 is GTSNPN and CDR2 SVGIG (reference sequence). CDR3 length: 13 residues. This CDR3 is CAWSLQGSGELFF. DNA for the CDR3: TGTGCCTGGAGCCTACAGGGCTCCGGGGAGCTGTTTTTT.

V is TRBV28 and J is TRBJ2-6, with TRBD1 identical over 12 bases. There are 18 residues in the CDR3. V lost 4 bases and J lost 1; bases outside the gene matches: 5. From germline, CDR1 is MDHEN and CDR2 SYDVKM. The CDR3 sequence: CASSSPGQGASGANVLTF. Written as DNA, the CDR3 is TGTGCCAGCAGTTCACCGGGACAGGGGGCGTCTGGGGCCAACGTCCTGACTTTC.

V and J are TRBV5-8 and TRBJ2-1; 9 nucleotides line up with TRBD1. CDR1 and CDR2 (germline): SGHTS, YDEGEE. The ends lost 4 bases at V and 1 base at J; junction bases unmatched: 12. The CDR3 covers 18 residues. The CDR3, as DNA: TGTGCCAGCAGCCCGCGATCCGGGACAGGGTTGTCCTACAATGAGCAGTTCTTC. It translates to CASSPRSGTGLSYNEQFF.

J is TRBJ2-1 and V is TRBV11-2, with D unresolved. The CDR3 consists of 13 residues. CDR1 SGHAT and CDR2 FQNNGV come from the germline V gene. The germline V and J ends were trimmed by 6 bases and 7 bases, with 13 bases remaining between them. The CDR3 DNA reads TGTGCCAGCAGACCGCCTCGACTGAATGAGCAGTTCTTC. This codes for CASRPPRLNEQFF.